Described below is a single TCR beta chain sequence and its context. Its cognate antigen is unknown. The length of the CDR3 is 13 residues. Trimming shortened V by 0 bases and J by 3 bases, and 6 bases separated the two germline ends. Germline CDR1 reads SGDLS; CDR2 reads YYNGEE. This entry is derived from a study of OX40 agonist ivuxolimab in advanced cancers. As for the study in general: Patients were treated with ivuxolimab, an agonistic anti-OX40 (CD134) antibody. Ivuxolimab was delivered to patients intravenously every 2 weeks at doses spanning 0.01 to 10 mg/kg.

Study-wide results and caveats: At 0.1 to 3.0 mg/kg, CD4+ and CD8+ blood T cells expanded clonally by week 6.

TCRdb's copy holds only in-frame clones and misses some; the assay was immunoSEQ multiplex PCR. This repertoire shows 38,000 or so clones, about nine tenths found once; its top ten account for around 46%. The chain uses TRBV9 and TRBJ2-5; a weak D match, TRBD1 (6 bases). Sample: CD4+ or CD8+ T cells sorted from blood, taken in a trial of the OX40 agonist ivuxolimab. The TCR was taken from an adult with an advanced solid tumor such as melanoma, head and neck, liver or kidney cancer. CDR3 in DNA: TGTGCCAGCAGCGTAGCAGGGGAAGAGACCCAGTACTTC. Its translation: CASSVAGEETQYF.